The 30 T cell receptor beta chains presented below share a single source sample, sequenced in a study of blood T cell repertoires in COVID-19. Generated by immunoSEQ multiplex PCR, the TCRdb table keeps only in-frame clones and is missing some. Here the sample spans 310,000 or so clones, roughly nine tenths being singletons. The material sequenced was PBMCs or T cells enriched from blood (not recorded which). These receptors originate from a woman younger than 45 who had recovered from COVID-19.

The rearrangement joins TRBV5-5 to TRBJ1-4; tentative D call: TRBD1 (6 bases). Trimming pared 0 bases from V and 2 bases from J, leaving 8 bases between. Germline V gives CDR1 SGHKS, CDR2 YYEKEE (reference sequence). CDR3 size: 15 residues. The CDR3: CASSLAGVTNEKLFF. DNA of the CDR3: TGTGCCAGCAGCTTGGCAGGGGTCACTAATGAAAAACTGTTTTTT.

The gene calls are TRBV27 and TRBJ1-2, with 11 bases aligning to TRBD1. CDR1 is MNHEY, CDR2 SMNVEV, per germline (reference sequence). The CDR3 loop spans 15 amino acids. V lost 5 bases to trimming and J lost 5 bases; unmatched junction nucleotides: 7. The CDR3 is CASSRRTGGGYGYTF. In nucleotides, the CDR3 is TGTGCCAGCAGTCGCCGGACAGGGGGCGGGTATGGCTACACCTTC.

J is TRBJ1-1 and V is TRBV5-1; D may be TRBD1 (5 bases). The CDR3 spans 13 residues. The V end lost 3 bases, the J end lost 6 bases, and 12 bases lay between the germline ends. CDR1 is SGHRS, CDR2 YFSETQ, per germline. The CDR3: CASSSPGLPEAFF. Written as DNA, the CDR3 is TGCGCCAGCAGCTCCCCGGGACTCCCTGAAGCTTTCTTT.

The chain links TRBV5-1 to TRBJ2-1, with a weak D call TRBD1 (5 bases). Germline V lookup: CDR1 SGHRS, CDR2 YFSETQ. The CDR3 sequence is 15 residues long. V lost 1 base, J lost 4 bases, and 12 bases lay in between. Here the CDR3 reads CASSLRTPNYNEQFF. CDR3 nucleotides: TGCGCCAGCAGCTTGAGGACACCGAATTACAATGAGCAGTTCTTC.

The chain couples TRBV9 to TRBJ1-1; perhaps TRBD1 as D (6 bases). Germline V lookup: CDR1 SGDLS, CDR2 YYNGEE. This CDR3 has 15 amino acids. V was pared by 4 bases and J by 3 bases, with 16 bases between. The CDR3 here is CASSPRGPPDTEAFF. CDR3 nucleotides: TGTGCCAGCAGCCCGCGGGGGCCTCCGGACACTGAAGCTTTCTTT.

The chain employs TRBV5-1 and TRBJ1-1, with unresolved D. Per the germline V gene, CDR1 is SGHRS and CDR2 is YFSETQ. V was shortened by 4 bases and J by 1 base, with 8 bases between the two germline ends. The CDR3 extends over 13 amino acids. The CDR3 DNA sequence: TGCGCCAGCAGCCCCATCGGGAACACTGAAGCTTTCTTT. This codes for CASSPIGNTEAFF.

The chain employs TRBV5-1 and TRBJ1-1; 7 bases map to TRBD1. Trimming removed 5 bases from V and 5 bases from J; junction bases left unmatched: 12. Germline CDR1 reads SGHRS; CDR2 reads YFSETQ. The CDR3 is 15 residues long. The CDR3 loop reads CASSFGAGGGTEAFF. In nucleotides, the CDR3 is TGCGCCAGCAGTTTCGGGGCAGGGGGAGGTACTGAAGCTTTCTTT.

The chain uses TRBV3-1 (or the pseudogene TRBV3-2) and TRBJ1-1; no firm D call. This CDR3 comprises 18 residues. CDR1 LGHDT and CDR2 YNNKEL come from the germline V gene (reference sequence). Between the trimmed V and J ends, which lost 5 bases and 2 bases, there was a span of 24 bases. The CDR3 region is CASSYTRAPEGRNTEAFF. Here the CDR3 DNA reads TGTGCCAGCAGCTACACCCGGGCCCCGGAGGGAAGAAACACTGAAGCTTTCTTT.

This clone has only one observation. The V call is TRBV11-2, the J call TRBJ2-3; 11 positions agree with TRBD2. Unmatched junction bases numbered 5, after V lost 3 bases and J lost 6 bases. CDR1 and CDR2 (germline): SGHAT, FQNNGV. The CDR3 runs 15 residues. CDR3 in DNA: TGTGCCAGCAGCTTTTCTAGCGGGGGGAGGGATACGCAGTATTTT. Translating it yields CASSFSSGGRDTQYF.

The rearrangement joins TRBV3-1 (or the pseudogene TRBV3-2) to TRBJ2-1; TRBD1 is a possible D gene (6 bases). This CDR3 has 15 residues. Germline lookup yields CDR1 LGHDT and CDR2 YNNKEL (reference sequence). V lost 0 bases to trimming and J lost 8 bases, with 14 bases between them. The CDR3 sequence is CASSQDEKGVYEQFF. The DNA of the CDR3 is TGTGCCAGCAGCCAAGACGAGAAGGGGGTCTATGAGCAGTTCTTC.

The rearrangement joins TRBV5-6 to TRBJ1-3; perhaps TRBD1 as D (5 bases). Deletions cut 2 bases from V and 4 bases from J, with 19 bases between. Germline V gene lookup returns CDR1 SGHDT and CDR2 YYEEEE. The length of the CDR3 is 17 residues. For the CDR3, the DNA is TGTGCCAGCAGCTTCTCAGCCAGGGCTCATCCGGGAAACACCATATATTTT. Residues: CASSFSARAHPGNTIYF.

V and J are TRBV5-6 and TRBJ1-1; tentatively, D is TRBD1 (5 bases). Trimming took off 0 bases at V and 5 bases at J, with 11 bases between the two ends. The CDR3 runs to 14 residues. Germline V gene sequence: CDR1 SGHDT, CDR2 YYEEEE. CDR3 sequence reads: CASSLVAKGTEAFF. The CDR3 nucleotides read TGTGCCAGCAGCTTGGTGGCAAAGGGGACTGAAGCTTTCTTT.

This clone was detected once. At one of its ends the junction is not consistent with the germline gene, which may arise from a read error. As DNA, the CDR3 is TGTGCTAGCAGCCCCGGTGGGGGGTCCGCCGGGGAGCTGTTTTTT. It is translated as CASSPGGGSAGELFF. The chain employs TRBV7-7 and TRBJ2-2; the D gene is possibly TRBD2 (6 bases). The CDR3 covers 15 residues. Germline-derived CDR1 and CDR2 are SSHAT and FNYEAQ (reference sequence).

This rearrangement joins TRBV25-1 to TRBJ2-7; 8 bases match TRBD2. This CDR3 has 14 amino acids. V was clipped by 6 bases and J by 3 bases; unmatched bases: 7. Per the germline V gene, CDR1 is MGHDK and CDR2 is SYGVNS. CDR3 loop: CASRPGGDFYEQYF. The CDR3 bases are TGTGCCAGCAGGCCGGGAGGGGACTTCTACGAGCAGTACTTC.

This clone has only a few counts. The chain joins TRBV5-1 to TRBJ2-7; possible D gene TRBD1, 6 bases. Germline V CDR1 and CDR2: SGHRS, YFSETQ. The V end lost 0 bases, the J end lost 2 bases, and 12 bases lay between the germline ends. The CDR3 runs 15 residues. CDR3 sequence: CASSLVQGTTYEQYF. CDR3 DNA sequence: TGCGCCAGCAGCTTGGTCCAGGGGACCACCTACGAGCAGTACTTC.

This chain connects TRBV6-5 to TRBJ2-7, with TRBD1 matching over 9 bases. The CDR3 consists of 14 residues. V was clipped by 7 bases and J by 4 bases; unmatched bases: 8. Germline values: CDR1 MNHEY, CDR2 SVGAGI. This CDR3 is CASTPGTGRYEQYF. The CDR3 bases are TGTGCCAGCACCCCCGGGACAGGGAGATACGAGCAGTACTTC.

The rearrangement links TRBV4-1 to TRBJ2-5; 8 nucleotides line up with TRBD2. Losses at the gene ends were 6 bases for V and 1 base for J; bases not matched to a gene: 7. CDR1 and CDR2 (germline): MGHRA, YSYEKL. The CDR3 length is 15 residues. The CDR3 is CASSKGLAGQETQYF. In DNA, the CDR3 is TGCGCCAGCAGTAAGGGGCTAGCGGGCCAAGAGACCCAGTACTTC.

This chain joins TRBV7-9 and TRBJ2-2, with D possibly being TRBD1 (6 bases). CDR1 is SEHNR and CDR2 is FQNEAQ in the germline V gene (reference sequence). The CDR3 extends over 16 amino acids. Trimming removed 5 bases from V and 2 bases from J, with 15 bases in between. This CDR3 is CASSPGQRDNTGELFF. CDR3 nucleotide sequence: TGTGCCAGCAGCCCCGGACAGCGTGATAACACCGGGGAGCTGTTTTTT.

The chain combines TRBV18 with TRBJ1-5; TRBD1 agrees at 10 bases. Germline trimming cut 4 bases from V and 2 bases from J; bases unmatched to any gene: 2. The CDR3 covers 15 residues. CDR1 is KGHSH, CDR2 LQKENI, per germline. The CDR3 reads CASSRGTGGNQPQHF. CDR3 sequence (DNA): TGTGCCAGCTCACGCGGGACAGGGGGCAATCAGCCCCAGCATTTT.

V and J are TRBV9 and TRBJ1-2; D remains ambiguous. CDR1 and CDR2 from the germline V gene are SGDLS and YYNGEE. This CDR3 has 16 residues. The V and J ends lost 3 bases and 2 bases respectively, with 17 bases between them. The DNA of the CDR3 is TGTGCCAGCAGCGGTCGGCGGGAGATTCCAAACTATGGCTACACCTTC. Amino acid sequence: CASSGRREIPNYGYTF.

The chain couples TRBV19 to TRBJ1-5; D call uncertain. The V and J ends lost 0 bases and 0 bases respectively, with 6 bases between them. Germline lookup yields CDR1 LNHDA and CDR2 SQIVND (reference sequence). The CDR3 totals 15 residues. The CDR3 nucleotides are TGTGCCAGTAGTATAGACAGTTATAGCAATCAGCCCCAGCATTTT. Its protein is CASSIDSYSNQPQHF.

The chain couples TRBV9 to TRBJ1-1, with 7 positions matching TRBD1. The length of the CDR3 is 13 residues. J gave up 3 bases and V 3 bases, and 2 bases lay outside the gene matches. Germline-derived CDR1 and CDR2 are SGDLS and YYNGEE. DNA for the CDR3: TGTGCCAGCAGCGGGGACAGATACACTGAAGCTTTCTTT. Translation: CASSGDRYTEAFF. Variable domain in full (rest from reference TRBV9 and TRBJ1-1): DSGVTQTPKHLITATGQRVTLRCSPRSGDLSVYWYQQSLDQGLQFLIQYYNGEERAKGNILERFSAQQFPDLHSELNLSSLELGDSALYFCASSGDRYTEAFFGQGTRLTVV.

The rearrangement uses TRBV9 and TRBJ2-3; the D is unclear. In germline, CDR1 is SGDLS, CDR2 YYNGEE. The CDR3 is made up of 14 amino acids. Trimming cost V 1 base and J 6 bases, with 12 bases left between them. In nucleotides, the CDR3 is TGTGCCAGCAGCGTATCATATTTCGGGGATACGCAGTATTTT. Its protein is CASSVSYFGDTQYF.

The chain has TRBV9 and TRBJ1-1, with no clear D. V dropped 0 bases and J dropped 1 base, with 13 bases sitting between them. Germline CDR1 SGDLS, CDR2 YYNGEE. This CDR3 region has 16 residues. The CDR3 reads CASSVVPGGRNTEAFF. DNA for the CDR3: TGTGCCAGCAGCGTAGTCCCCGGCGGTCGGAACACTGAAGCTTTCTTT.

V gene TRBV27 combines with J gene TRBJ2-7, with 9 bases matching TRBD1. The CDR3 extends over 14 amino acids. V trimming: 6 bases; J trimming: 6 bases; junction bases outside the gene matches: 9. Germline-derived CDR1 and CDR2 are MNHEY and SMNVEV (reference sequence). The CDR3 region is CASSLGTGRAEQYF. CDR3 in DNA: TGTGCCAGCAGCCTCGGGACAGGGCGGGCCGAGCAGTACTTC.

The table lists this clone with a count of one. J is TRBJ2-7 and V is TRBV7-8, with TRBD1 matching over 11 bases. Trimming at V came to 3 bases and at J to 6 bases, leaving 4 bases not matched to a gene. Germline CDR1 and CDR2: SGHVS and FQNEAQ. The CDR3 consists of 14 residues. CDR3 sequence: CASSFGQGAGEQYF. In DNA form, the CDR3 reads TGTGCCAGCAGCTTTGGACAGGGGGCTGGCGAGCAGTACTTC.

This clone was observed once. The rearrangement joins TRBV5-1 to TRBJ1-2, with 10 nucleotides matching TRBD1. CDR1 and CDR2 (germline): SGHRS, YFSETQ. This CDR3 has 17 amino acids. V lost 4 bases and J lost 6; bases outside the gene matches: 15. The CDR3 DNA reads TGCGCCAGCAGCCCGGGACAGGGGTCTTTGCCTACTAATGGCTACACCTTC. Residues: CASSPGQGSLPTNGYTF. Full variable domain (missing parts from reference TRBV5-1 and TRBJ1-2): KAGVTQTPRYLIKTRGQQVTLSCSPISGHRSVSWYQQTPGQGLQFLFEYFSETQRNKGNFPGRFSGRQFSNSRSEMNVSTLELGDSALYLCASSPGQGSLPTNGYTFGSGTRLTVV.

The V gene is TRBV4-1, the J gene TRBJ1-2; TRBD1 might be the D (5 bases). The CDR3 extends over 15 amino acids. Trimming took 4 bases from V and 0 from J, leaving 12 bases between them. Germline lookup yields CDR1 MGHRA and CDR2 YSYEKL. The CDR3 here is CASSPGVDTNYGYTF. CDR3 bases: TGCGCCAGCAGCCCGGGGGTCGATACTAACTATGGCTACACCTTC.

The V gene is TRBV21-1, the J gene TRBJ2-7; TRBD2 is the table's D call and was not checked against the DNA. TRBV21-1 is flagged as a pseudogene. The CDR3 loop spans 18 amino acids. In DNA, the CDR3 is TGTGCCAGCAGCAAGGCAGACTCACTAGCGGGGGTGACTACGAGGGGGTACTTC. Encoded protein: CASSKADSLAGVTTRGYF.

The V gene is TRBV5-5, the J gene TRBJ2-7; 11 bases map to TRBD1. The CDR3 totals 14 residues. Germline assignment: CDR1 SGHKS and CDR2 YYEKEE (reference sequence). V dropped 4 bases and J dropped 7; count of bases not matched to a gene: 7. CDR3: CASSPGQGVREQYF. DNA for the CDR3: TGTGCCAGCAGCCCGGGACAGGGGGTCCGGGAGCAGTACTTC.